This T cell receptor (beta chain) was observed in a study of blood T cell repertoires in COVID-19. Study details: COVID-19 samples from acute and convalescent phases originated in the United States, Italy and Spain. T cells, B-cell-depleted T cells, or PBMCs supplied cDNA or gDNA.

From germline, CDR1 is MDHEN and CDR2 SYDVKM. The V and J ends lost 6 bases and 0 bases respectively, with 12 bases between them. The CDR3 loop spans 16 amino acids. In the original processing: Scientists estimated how many nucleated cells there were by amplifying reference gene primers. Assay used: immunoSEQ multiplex PCR; TCRdb lists only in-frame clones, some missing. That table is the source of V, J and clone size, and D and trimming were worked out from the DNA. The sample lists more than 85,000 clones; roughly 86% were seen once. The source is a woman aged 60-75 years with acute or convalescent COVID-19. Sequenced material: peripheral blood. The chain links TRBV28 to TRBJ1-6; D gene unclear. The CDR3 coding sequence is TGTGCCAGCAGCTCGGGTGCGAACTCCTATAATTCACCCCTCCACTTT. Protein: CASSSGANSYNSPLHF.